This T cell receptor (beta chain) is from a study of T cells in Graves' hyperthyroidism and ophthalmopathy. Study-wide findings and caveats: For ophthalmopathy, model prediction preceded onset by a median roughly 6.5 months. Blood also carried most thyroid clonotypes expanded above 0.001.

The diagnoses drew upon clinical symptoms, serum thyroxine and TRAb, thyroid ultrasound and orbital computed tomography. Each 10 ml fresh peripheral blood draw supplied the PBMCs. This CDR3 comprises 15 residues. V was shortened by 4 bases and J by 3 bases, with 16 bases between the two germline ends. Germline lookup yields CDR1 LGHDT and CDR2 YNNKEL (reference sequence). This clonotype was seen only a few times. Its antigen is as yet unknown. RNA transcripts served as the template for amplifying TCR beta CDR3 regions. HTBI primers were employed in a first-round RT-PCR of the TCR CDR3. From the multiplex PCR reads, TCRdb called clonotypes with MiXCR, one entry per CDR3 protein. The sample gives 400,000 to 550,000 distinct CDR3 sequences, around a quarter of which show up once; about 11% is in the top ten.

The source is a woman in her twenties or thirties with Graves' ophthalmopathy. The sequenced sample was blood. The chain combines TRBV3-1 with TRBJ2-7; tentative D call: TRBD2 (5 bases). CDR3 region: CASSPGLGGSYEQYF. The CDR3 DNA reads as TGTGCCAGCAGCCCGGGATTAGGTGGCAGCTACGAGCAGTACTTC.